This entry is about one T cell receptor beta chain. Its antigen is as yet unknown. The V segment lost 7 bases and the J segment 8 bases; nucleotides outside the gene matches: 8. Per the germline V gene, CDR1 is SGHRS and CDR2 is YFSETQ. CDR3 size: 14 residues. Assay: immunoSEQ multiplex PCR; the TCRdb copy retains only in-frame clones and omits some. The sample consists of 20,000 to 30,000 clones, less than 70% of them appearing once. The data were obtained in a study of T cells in narcolepsy. Whole-study context: Enrolled donors included narcolepsy type 1 or type 2 patients and healthy controls. Study-level points and caveats: Same-patient CSF and blood CD4+ T cell clonotypes included HCRT-specific and TRIB2-specific autoreactive ones.

The V call is TRBV5-1, the J call TRBJ2-1; 11 positions agree with TRBD1. Material: memory (CD45RA-) CD4+ T cells from blood. The sequence was collected from a human donor in good health. Written as DNA, the CDR3 is TGCGCCAGCTCGGCGGGACAGGGGGGGGATGAGCAGTTCTTC. Amino acid sequence: CASSAGQGGDEQFF.